One sample yielded the 14 T cell receptor beta chains listed below, sequenced in a study of cytomegalovirus exposure and HLA in healthy donors. Repertoires were generated with immunoSEQ multiplex PCR, while TCRdb's copy carries only in-frame clones and drops some. This repertoire shows 100,000 to 120,000 clones, 90% to 97% found once; its top ten account for about 0.7%. Sequenced material: PBMCs. The receptors were sampled from a woman between 18 and 29 years old in good health and CMV-seronegative.

J is TRBJ2-7 and V is TRBV29-1; weak D call: TRBD1 (6 bases). Germline V gene sequence: CDR1 SQVTM, CDR2 ANQGSEA. CDR3 size: 12 residues. Deletions cut 4 bases from V and 5 bases from J, with 12 bases between. The CDR3 loop reads CSVGYRVNEQYF. DNA for the CDR3: TGCAGCGTTGGATACAGGGTCAACGAGCAGTACTTC.

The chain couples TRBV5-1 to TRBJ2-3; 10 bases fit TRBD2. This CDR3 contains 17 residues. V was clipped by 1 base and J by 1 base; unmatched bases: 6. Germline V lookup: CDR1 SGHRS, CDR2 YFSETQ. The CDR3 region has the DNA TGCGCCAGCAGCTTGTCTCCTAGCGGGGGCGGCACAGATACGCAGTATTTT. It encodes CASSLSPSGGGTDTQYF.

The rearrangement uses TRBV5-4 and TRBJ2-7; TRBD1 matches 7 bases. The trim removed 10 bases at V and 1 base at J, leaving 14 bases unmatched. The CDR3 contains 15 residues. Looked up from germline, CDR1 is SGHNT and CDR2 is YYREEE (reference sequence). The CDR3 here is CASMKGGGSSYEQYF. The CDR3 DNA is TGTGCCTCAATGAAAGGGGGCGGGTCTTCCTACGAGCAGTACTTC.

The rearrangement links TRBV7-9 to TRBJ1-1; D is unclear. The CDR3 extends over 13 amino acids. The ends were cut back, 3 bases at V and 1 base at J, with 6 bases in the middle. Germline V lookup: CDR1 SEHNR, CDR2 FQNEAQ (reference sequence). The CDR3 here is CASSFSGNTEAFF. The CDR3 coding sequence is TGTGCCAGCAGCTTTTCGGGGAACACTGAAGCTTTCTTT.

The V and J genes are TRBV4-3 and TRBJ1-3, with D possibly matching TRBD1 (6 bases). CDR1 LGHNA and CDR2 YSLEER come from the germline V gene. This CDR3 is 18 amino acids long. Trimming removed 1 base from V and 0 bases from J, with 16 bases in between. The DNA for the CDR3 is TGCGCCAGCAGCCAAGCCCTCGGCCAAGGGGGCTCTGGAAACACCATATATTTT. Its translation is CASSQALGQGGSGNTIYF.

The chain combines TRBV21-1 with TRBJ2-7; TRBD1 is the table's D call, not checked against the DNA. TRBV21-1 is assigned pseudogene status. The CDR3 is made up of 19 amino acids. Here the CDR3 reads CASSKAGGTGGRETYEQYF. CDR3 nucleotide sequence: TGTGCCAGCAGCAAAGCGGGGGGGACAGGGGGCCGCGAAACCTACGAGCAGTACTTC.

The chain recombines TRBV10-3 with TRBJ2-6; the D is unclear. V shed 8 bases and J shed 2 bases, with 4 bases lying between them. This CDR3 spans 12 amino acids. Germline V gene data show CDR1 as ENHRY and CDR2 as SYGVKD. The CDR3 loop reads CAIGAGANVLTF. The CDR3 DNA follows: TGTGCCATCGGAGCTGGGGCCAACGTCCTGACTTTC.

The V call is TRBV5-4, the J call TRBJ2-1; a possible D gene is TRBD2 (5 bases). Germline lookup yields CDR1 SGHNT and CDR2 YYREEE (reference sequence). V gave up 4 bases and J gave up 2 bases, with 10 bases separating them. This CDR3 has 14 amino acids. DNA of the CDR3: TGTGCCAGCAGCCATTCGCGGGCCTACAATGAGCAGTTCTTC. This translates into CASSHSRAYNEQFF.

V gene TRBV4-2 combines with J gene TRBJ2-7; 9 nucleotides agree with TRBD1. Germline assignment: CDR1 LGHNA and CDR2 YNFKEQ. With V trimmed by 3 bases and J by 4 bases, 7 bases remained unmatched. The CDR3 has 15 residues. CDR3 protein: CASSQDRGSKYEQYF. The CDR3 DNA reads as TGTGCCAGCAGCCAGGACAGGGGCAGTAAGTACGAGCAGTACTTC.

The J gene is TRBJ1-6, the V gene TRBV9; tentative D call: TRBD1 (5 bases). The CDR3 length is 16 residues. V shed 4 bases and J shed 9 bases, with 20 bases lying between them. Germline V gene data show CDR1 as SGDLS and CDR2 as YYNGEE. The DNA of the CDR3 is TGTGCCAGCAGCTCCCAGTCGGCGATCGGGGGTTCACCCCTCCACTTT. Protein sequence: CASSSQSAIGGSPLHF.

The chain joins TRBV1 to TRBJ1-2; the table's D call TRBD1 went unverified against the DNA. TRBV1 is marked as a pseudogene. The CDR3 has 17 residues. The CDR3 nucleotides read TGCACCAGCAGCCAAGGTTTGCCCAGACAGGGAAACTATGGCTACACCTTC. Protein sequence: CTSSQGLPRQGNYGYTF.

This clone has a handful of counts. This chain joins TRBV6-1 and TRBJ1-3; tentatively, D is TRBD1 (5 bases). V was pared by 1 base and J by 3 bases, with 10 bases between. Germline-derived CDR1 and CDR2 are MNHNS and SASEGT. This CDR3 comprises 15 residues. The DNA for the CDR3 is TGTGCCAGCAGTGAAGGAAGGGGATTTGGAAACACCATATATTTT. It is translated as CASSEGRGFGNTIYF.

This sequence joins TRBV15 and TRBJ1-5, with no clear D. This CDR3 is 19 amino acids long. Per the germline V gene, CDR1 is LNHNV and CDR2 is YYDKDF (reference sequence). The V end was cut by 3 bases, the J end by 0 bases, with 21 bases between. CDR3 sequence: CATSSPSDSVAYSNQPQHF. CDR3 bases: TGTGCCACCAGCAGCCCCTCGGACTCGGTTGCTTATAGCAATCAGCCCCAGCATTTT.

This chain connects TRBV5-1 to TRBJ1-3; 7 nucleotides align to TRBD1. The CDR3 extends over 16 amino acids. With V trimmed by 4 bases and J by 4 bases, 11 bases remained unmatched. Germline V gives CDR1 SGHRS, CDR2 YFSETQ. CDR3 bases: TGCGCCAGCAGCCCCTACCCGACAGGGACCGGAAACACCATATATTTT. Its translation is CASSPYPTGTGNTIYF.